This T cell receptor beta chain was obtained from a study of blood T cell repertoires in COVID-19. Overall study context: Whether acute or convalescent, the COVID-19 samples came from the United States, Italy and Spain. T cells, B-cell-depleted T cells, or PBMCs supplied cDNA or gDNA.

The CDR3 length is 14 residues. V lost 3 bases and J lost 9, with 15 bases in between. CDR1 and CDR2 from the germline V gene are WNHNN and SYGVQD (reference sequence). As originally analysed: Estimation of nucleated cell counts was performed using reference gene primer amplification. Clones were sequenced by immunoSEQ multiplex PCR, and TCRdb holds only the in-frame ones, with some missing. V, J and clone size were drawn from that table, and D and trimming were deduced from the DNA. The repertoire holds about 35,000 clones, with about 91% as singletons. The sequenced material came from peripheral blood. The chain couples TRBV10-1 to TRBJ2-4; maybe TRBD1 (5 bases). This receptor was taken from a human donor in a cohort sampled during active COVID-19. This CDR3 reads CASSEGPGYTIQYF. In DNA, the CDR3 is TGCGCCAGCAGTGAAGGCCCAGGGTATACCATTCAGTACTTC.